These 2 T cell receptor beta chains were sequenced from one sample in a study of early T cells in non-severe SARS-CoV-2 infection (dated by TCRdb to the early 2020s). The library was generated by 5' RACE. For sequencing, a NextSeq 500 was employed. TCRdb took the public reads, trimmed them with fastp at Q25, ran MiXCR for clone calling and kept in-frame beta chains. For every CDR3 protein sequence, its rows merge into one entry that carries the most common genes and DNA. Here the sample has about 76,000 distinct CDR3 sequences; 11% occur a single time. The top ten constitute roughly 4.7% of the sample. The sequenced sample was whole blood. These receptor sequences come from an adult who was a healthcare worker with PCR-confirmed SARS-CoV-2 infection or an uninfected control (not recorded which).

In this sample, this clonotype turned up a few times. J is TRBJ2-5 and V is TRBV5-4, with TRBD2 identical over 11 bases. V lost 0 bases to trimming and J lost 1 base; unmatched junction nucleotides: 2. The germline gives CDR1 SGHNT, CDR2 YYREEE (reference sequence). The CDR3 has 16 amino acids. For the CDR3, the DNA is TGTGCCAGCAGCTTGGGACTAGCGGGGTCCCAAGAGACCCAGTACTTC. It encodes CASSLGLAGSQETQYF.

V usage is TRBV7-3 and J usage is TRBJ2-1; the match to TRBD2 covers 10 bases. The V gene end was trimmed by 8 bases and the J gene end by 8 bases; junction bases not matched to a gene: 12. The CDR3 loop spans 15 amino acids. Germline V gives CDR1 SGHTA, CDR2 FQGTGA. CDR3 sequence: CASRKSGGAIHEQFF. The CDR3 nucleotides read TGTGCCAGCCGAAAGAGCGGGGGGGCCATCCATGAGCAGTTCTTC.